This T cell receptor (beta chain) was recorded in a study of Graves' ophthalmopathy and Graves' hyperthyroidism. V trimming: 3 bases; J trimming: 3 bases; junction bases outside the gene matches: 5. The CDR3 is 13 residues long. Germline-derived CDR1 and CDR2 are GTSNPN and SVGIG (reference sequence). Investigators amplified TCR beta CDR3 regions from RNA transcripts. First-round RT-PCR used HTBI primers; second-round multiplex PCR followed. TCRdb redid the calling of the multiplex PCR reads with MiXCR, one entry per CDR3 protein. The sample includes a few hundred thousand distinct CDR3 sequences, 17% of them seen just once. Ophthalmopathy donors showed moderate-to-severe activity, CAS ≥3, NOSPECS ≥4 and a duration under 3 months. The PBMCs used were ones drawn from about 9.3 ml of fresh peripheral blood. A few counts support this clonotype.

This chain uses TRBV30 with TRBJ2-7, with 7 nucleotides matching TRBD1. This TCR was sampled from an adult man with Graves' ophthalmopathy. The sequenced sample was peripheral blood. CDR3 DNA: TGTGCCTGGAGGAAAACAGGGGTCTACGAGCAGTACTTC. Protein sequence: CAWRKTGVYEQYF.